This T cell receptor (beta chain) was captured in a study of regulatory T cells in long-lasting Graves disease. Germline CDR1 is DFQATT and CDR2 is SNEGSKA (reference sequence). V lost 5 bases and J lost 0; bases outside the gene matches: 9. The length of the CDR3 is 17 residues. Arm-PCR of CDR3 regions with iRepertoire HTBI primers generated TCR beta libraries. TCRdb called the multiplex PCR reads again in MiXCR, with one record for every CDR3 protein. The profile shows 650,000 to 700,000 distinct CDR3 sequences, around 30% of them singletons. This sample's time point: persistent/refractory GD, antithyroid drugs over 5 years with positive TRAb. The TCR library used RNA extracted from PBMCs.

The source was peripheral blood mononuclear cells (PBMCs), collected when the disease was refractory, from a patient treated with antithyroid drugs. This TCR derives from a female donor with Graves disease. V and J are TRBV20-1 and TRBJ1-5; 11 nucleotides align to TRBD1. CDR3 nucleotide sequence: TGCAGTGCTCCTGGGACAGGGGGACCCCTTAGCAATCAGCCCCAGCATTTT. This sequence encodes CSAPGTGGPLSNQPQHF.